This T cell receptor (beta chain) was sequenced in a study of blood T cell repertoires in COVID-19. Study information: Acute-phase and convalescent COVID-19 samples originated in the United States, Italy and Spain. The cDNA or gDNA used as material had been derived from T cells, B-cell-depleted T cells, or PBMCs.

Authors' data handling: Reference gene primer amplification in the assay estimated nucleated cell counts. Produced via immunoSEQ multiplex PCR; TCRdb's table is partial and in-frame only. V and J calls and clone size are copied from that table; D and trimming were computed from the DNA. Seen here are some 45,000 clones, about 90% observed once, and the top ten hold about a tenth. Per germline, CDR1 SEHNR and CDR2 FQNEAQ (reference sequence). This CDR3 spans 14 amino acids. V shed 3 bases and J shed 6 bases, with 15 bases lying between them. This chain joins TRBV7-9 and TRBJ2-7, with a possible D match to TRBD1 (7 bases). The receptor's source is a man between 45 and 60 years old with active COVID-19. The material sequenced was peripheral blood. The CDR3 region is CASSFSPGGGEQYF. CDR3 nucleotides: TGTGCCAGCAGCTTTTCCCCAGGGGGAGGCGAGCAGTACTTC.